Listed below are T cell receptor beta chains from one sample, sequenced in a study of response to subunit inactivated influenza vaccine. TCRdb reanalysed the RT-PCR reads using MiXCR and keeps one entry per CDR3 protein. The data show about 500,000 distinct CDR3 sequences, 16% seen once. The sequencing here drew on CD4+ T cells sorted from PBMCs, taken less than 25 months after vaccination. The receptors shown here come from a man aged 50-75 years who received an inactivated influenza vaccine. Each CDR3 is given with its conserved first and last residue. A D gene is named only where the DNA matches it firmly. Where a row states a size, it is once, few, many or the class of an expanded clone; other rows omit it.

>16|TRBJ1-1|.|TRBV3-1|.
CASSQGSGSLNTEAFF
TGTGCCAGCAGCCAAGGTTCGGGATCTTTGAACACTGAAGCTTTCTTT
>17|TRBJ2-2|.|TRBV4-3|.
CASSQDTRLGNTGELFF
TGCGCCAGCAGCCAAGATACCCGACTAGGCAACACCGGGGAGCTGTTTTTT
>19|TRBJ2-1|.|TRBV11-1|.
CASSDPGGWGGRSYNEQFF
TGTGCCAGCAGCGATCCGGGGGGCTGGGGCGGACGCTCCTACAATGAGCAGTTCTTC
>15|TRBJ2-1|.|TRBV6-5|few
CASSYRRAAYNEQFF
TGTGCCAGCAGTTATAGGAGGGCAGCCTACAATGAGCAGTTCTTC
>16|TRBJ2-3|.|TRBV3-1|.
CASSQEGLTTTDTQYF
TGTGCCAGCAGCCAAGAGGGGCTCACAACCACAGATACGCAGTATTTT
>18|TRBJ2-2|TRBD2|TRBV9|.
CASSVGTSGDTNTGELFF
TGTGCCAGCAGCGTAGGCACTAGCGGGGATACGAACACCGGGGAGCTGTTTTTT
>12|TRBJ1-2|.|TRBV6-5|.
CASTRAGEGYTF
TGTGCCAGCACCCGGGCTGGCGAAGGCTACACCTTC
>14|TRBJ2-3|.|TRBV10-3|.
CAIRGWSEGDTQYF
TGTGCCATCAGAGGGTGGAGCGAGGGAGATACGCAGTATTTT
>16|TRBJ1-5|.|TRBV7-2|few
CASSKEVGARNQPQHF
TGTGCCAGCAGCAAAGAAGTGGGGGCCCGCAATCAGCCCCAGCATTTT
>15|TRBJ2-1|TRBD1|TRBV5-1|few
CASSLTGTGPNEQFF
TGCGCCAGCAGCTTAACCGGGACAGGACCCAACGAGCAGTTCTTC
>14|TRBJ1-1|.|TRBV12-3/TRBV12-4|.
CASSFSIRGGVGFF
TGTGCCAGCAGTTTTAGCATCAGGGGAGGAGTAGGTTTCTTT
>16|TRBJ2-5|TRBD1|TRBV6-2/TRBV6-3|.
CASSYADRSLSETQYF
TGTGCCAGCAGTTATGCGGACAGGAGTTTGTCAGAGACCCAGTACTTC
>13|TRBJ2-3|TRBD2|TRBV27|few
CASRREGTDTQYF
TGTGCCAGCAGGCGGGAGGGCACAGATACGCAGTATTTT
>14|TRBJ2-1|.|TRBV27|many
CASRAVRGYNEQFF
TGTGCCAGCAGGGCGGTGCGCGGTTACAATGAGCAGTTCTTC
>13|TRBJ1-2|.|TRBV7-6|.
CASSLGGSKGYTF
TGTGCCAGCAGCTTAGGTGGTTCTAAAGGCTACACCTTC
>16|TRBJ1-1|.|TRBV5-4|.
CASSLGGPALRKEAFF
TGTGCCAGCAGCTTGGGGGGTCCCGCCCTACGAAAGGAAGCTTTCTTT
>11|TRBJ2-7|.|TRBV28|.
CASSLHDEQYF
TGTGCCAGCAGTTTACATGACGAGCAGTACTTC
>16|TRBJ2-5|TRBD1|TRBV10-3|.
CAISESVQGAKETQYF
TGTGCCATCAGTGAGTCGGTACAGGGGGCAAAGGAGACCCAGTACTTC
>14|TRBJ2-3|.|TRBV7-2|few
CASSLFTPTDTQYF
TGTGCCAGCAGCTTATTCACTCCCACAGATACGCAGTATTTT
>16|TRBJ2-1|TRBD2|TRBV10-3|many
CAISPRTSGRGNEQFF
TGTGCCATCAGTCCCCGGACTAGCGGGAGGGGAAATGAGCAGTTCTTC
>15|TRBJ2-5|.|TRBV5-1|few
CASRPPTGYQETQYF
TGCGCCAGCAGACCCCCAACAGGGTACCAAGAGACCCAGTACTTC
>16|TRBJ2-3|.|TRBV20-1|.
CSAKPTQGPGWDTQYF
TGCAGTGCTAAGCCGACCCAAGGGCCGGGGTGGGATACGCAGTATTTT
>17|TRBJ1-1|.|TRBV11-2|many
CASSLFLGALGNTEAFF
TGTGCCAGCAGCTTATTCCTTGGGGCTTTGGGAAACACTGAAGCTTTCTTT
>14|TRBJ2-1|.|TRBV12-3/TRBV12-4|many
CASSLAGGSNEQFF
TGTGCCAGCAGTTTAGCGGGAGGCTCCAATGAGCAGTTCTTC
>16|TRBJ1-2|.|TRBV12-3/TRBV12-4|few
CASSSRLGRFVSGYTF
TGTGCCAGCAGCTCCCGACTCGGGAGGTTTGTTAGTGGCTACACCTTC
>14|TRBJ1-1|TRBD1|TRBV4-2|.
CASRQPGGNTEAFF
TGTGCCAGCAGGCAACCAGGGGGGAACACTGAAGCTTTCTTT
>13|TRBJ2-7|TRBD2|TRBV20-1|few
CSARGTSGYEQYF
TGCAGTGCTAGGGGGACTAGCGGCTACGAGCAGTACTTC
>13|TRBJ2-5|.|TRBV7-9|.
CASTSTARGTQYF
TGTGCCAGCACCTCGACTGCTAGGGGGACCCAGTACTTC
>16|TRBJ2-2|.|TRBV4-1|.
CASRTIRGLDTGELFF
TGCGCCAGCAGAACTATCAGGGGTCTGGACACCGGGGAGCTGTTTTTT
>15|TRBJ2-1|.|TRBV11-2|many
CASSLSVTGYNEQFF
TGTGCCAGCAGCTTAAGTGTTACAGGGTACAATGAGCAGTTCTTC
>15|TRBJ2-7|.|TRBV5-1|few
CASSLAGAGNGEQYF
TGCGCCAGCAGCTTGGCTGGAGCAGGGAATGGGGAGCAGTACTTC
>14|TRBJ2-1|.|TRBV3-1|.
CASSHLKGPMGRVF
TGTGCCAGCAGCCACCTTAAAGGTCCCATGGGTAGGGTCTTC
>13|TRBJ1-6|.|TRBV4-3|.
CASSQDRGSPLHF
TGCGCCAGCAGCCAAGATCGCGGTTCACCCCTCCACTTT
>15|TRBJ2-3|.|TRBV7-8|few
CASHTVAGSTDTQYF
TGTGCCAGCCACACGGTGGCGGGGAGCACAGATACGCAGTATTTT
>15|TRBJ2-3|.|TRBV7-2|.
CASSWGRGNTDTQYF
TGTGCCAGCAGTTGGGGGCGGGGCAACACAGATACGCAGTATTTT
>17|TRBJ1-1|TRBD1|TRBV10-2|few
CASRRGQGLSWNTEAFF
TGCGCCAGCAGGAGGGGACAGGGGCTTTCATGGAACACTGAAGCTTTCTTT
>15|TRBJ1-2|.|TRBV7-2|few
CASSLTGPANYGYTF
TGTGCCAGCAGCTTAACAGGCCCAGCTAACTATGGCTACACCTTC
>16|TRBJ2-3|TRBD2|TRBV12-3/TRBV12-4|.
CASSPTSGRTTDTQYF
TGTGCCAGCAGTCCGACTAGCGGGAGAACCACAGATACGCAGTATTTT
>18|TRBJ1-3|.|TRBV27|.
CASSERRGTTLLGNTIYF
TGTGCCAGCAGTGAACGGAGGGGCACAACTCTACTTGGAAACACCATATATTTT
>13|TRBJ2-3|.|TRBV6-4|few
CASSVGSGNTQYF
TGTGCCAGCAGTGTCGGGAGTGGCAATACGCAGTATTTT
>15|TRBJ2-1|.|TRBV9|.
CATSTGPGSYNEQFF
TGTGCCACCAGTACGGGCCCAGGTTCCTACAATGAGCAGTTCTTC
>16|TRBJ2-5|.|TRBV4-1|.
CASSQDLAALRETQYF
TGCGCCAGCAGCCAAGATCTCGCAGCCTTAAGGGAGACCCAGTACTTC